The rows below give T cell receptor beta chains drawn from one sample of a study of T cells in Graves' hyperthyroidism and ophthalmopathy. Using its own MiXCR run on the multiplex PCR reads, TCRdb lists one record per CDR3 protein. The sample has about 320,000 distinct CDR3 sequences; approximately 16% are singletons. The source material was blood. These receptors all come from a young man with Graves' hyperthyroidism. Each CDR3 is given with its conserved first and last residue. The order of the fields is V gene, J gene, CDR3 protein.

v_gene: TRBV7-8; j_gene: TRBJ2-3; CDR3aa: CASSFTGYTDTQYF
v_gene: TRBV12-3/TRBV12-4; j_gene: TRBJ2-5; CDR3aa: CASSSQVDRSEKTQYF
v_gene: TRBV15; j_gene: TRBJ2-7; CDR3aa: CATSSGGRVSEQYF
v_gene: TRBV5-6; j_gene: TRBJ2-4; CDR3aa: CASSPTWDRLKNIQYF
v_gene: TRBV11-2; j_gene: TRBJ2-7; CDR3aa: CASSLREGLGEQYF
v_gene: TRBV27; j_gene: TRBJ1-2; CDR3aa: CASSYLGPANYGYTF
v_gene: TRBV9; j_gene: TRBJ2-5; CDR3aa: CASSATATNQETQYF
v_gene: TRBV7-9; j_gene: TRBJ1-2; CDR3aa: CASSQSTGSGYGYTF
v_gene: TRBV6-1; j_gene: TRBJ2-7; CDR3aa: CASTRRRLAAGSYEQYF
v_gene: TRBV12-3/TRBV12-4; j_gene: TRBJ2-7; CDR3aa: CAGSLGQPGLAGCEQYF
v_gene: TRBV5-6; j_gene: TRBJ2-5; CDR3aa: CASSLAFQETQYF
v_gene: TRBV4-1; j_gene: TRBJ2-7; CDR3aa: CASSRGGAGDYEQYF
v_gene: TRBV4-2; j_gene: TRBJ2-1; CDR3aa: CASSQRLAGYNEQFF
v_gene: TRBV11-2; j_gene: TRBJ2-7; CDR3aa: CAWDQIGSYYEQYF
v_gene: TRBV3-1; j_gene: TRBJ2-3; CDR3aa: CASSGQTSSITDTQYF
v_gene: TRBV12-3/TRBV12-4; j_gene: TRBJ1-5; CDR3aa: CASSFTRGGSPYQPQHF
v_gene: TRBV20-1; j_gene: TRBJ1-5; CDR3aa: CSVKHGGQGFNQPQHF
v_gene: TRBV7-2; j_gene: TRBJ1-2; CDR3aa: CASSLEAWGGYTF
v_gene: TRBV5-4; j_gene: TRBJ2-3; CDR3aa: CASSLMTGQWDTQYF
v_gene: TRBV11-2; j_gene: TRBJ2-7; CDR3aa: CASSSVTGWREQYF
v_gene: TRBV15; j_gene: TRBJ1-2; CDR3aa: CATSTLTGGYTF
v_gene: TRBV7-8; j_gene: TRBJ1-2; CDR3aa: CASSLARGGGGYTF
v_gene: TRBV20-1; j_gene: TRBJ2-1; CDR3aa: CSASAGGPYEQFF
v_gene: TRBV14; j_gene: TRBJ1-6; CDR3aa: CASSLLGWDSPLHF
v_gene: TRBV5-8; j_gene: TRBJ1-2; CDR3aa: CASSLEPGHSYTF
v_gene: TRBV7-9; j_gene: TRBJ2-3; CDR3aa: CASSEGLMPDTQYF
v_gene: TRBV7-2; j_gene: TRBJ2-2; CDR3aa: CASSMTAGTGELFF
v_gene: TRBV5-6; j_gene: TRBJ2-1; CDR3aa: CASSLVWAADYNEQFF
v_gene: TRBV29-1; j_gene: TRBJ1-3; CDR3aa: CSVPRDNSGNTIYF
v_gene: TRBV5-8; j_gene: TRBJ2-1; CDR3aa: CASSLVGDSYNEQFF
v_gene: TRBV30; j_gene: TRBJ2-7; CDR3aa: CAWRQAYEQYF
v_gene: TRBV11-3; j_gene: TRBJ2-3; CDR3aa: CASSLRFGDTQYF
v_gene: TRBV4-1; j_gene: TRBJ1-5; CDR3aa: CASSQGGVSRLNQPQHF
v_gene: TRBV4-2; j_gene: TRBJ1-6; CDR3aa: CASSQDYQKRANSPLHF
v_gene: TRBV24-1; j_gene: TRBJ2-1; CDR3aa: CATSDLAGTYNEQFF
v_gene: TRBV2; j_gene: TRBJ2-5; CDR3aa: CADQSTPQTGTQYF
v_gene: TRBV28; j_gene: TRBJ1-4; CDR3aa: CASSASGRINEKLFF
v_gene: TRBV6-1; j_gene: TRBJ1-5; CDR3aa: CASTGSNNQPQHF
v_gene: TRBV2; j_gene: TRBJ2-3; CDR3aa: CASRTSGFYTDTQYF
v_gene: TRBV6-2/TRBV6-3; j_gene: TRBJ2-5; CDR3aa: CASSYSASRETQYF